This entry lists 16 T cell receptor beta chains sequenced from one sample in a study of post-analysis software for immune sequencing data (dated by TCRdb to between 2014 and 2017). Overall study results and their limits: Several TRBV segments, including TRBV5-6, TRBV5-1 and TRBV20-1, were significantly more frequent in patients than controls.

No antigen has been identified for these receptors. Receptors were amplified or captured by PCR. The sample was run on an Illumina HiSeq 2500. To reduce PCR and sequencing biases, unique molecular identifiers were incorporated into the TCR beta cDNA libraries. TCRdb ran its own pipeline on the public reads, namely fastp trimming at Q25 and MiXCR clone calling, and kept in-frame beta chains. A single entry per CDR3 protein holds the most common genes and DNA from its merged rows. For this sample there are approximately 250,000 distinct CDR3 sequences; about 40% appear just once. The ten largest clones take up under 5% of the sample. Input material: blood. These receptors came from a girl under 18 with multiple sclerosis.

The chain links TRBV20-1 to TRBJ2-3; tentatively, D is TRBD2 (6 bases). The CDR3 has 10 residues. Germline CDR1 reads DFQATT; CDR2 reads SNEGSKA (reference sequence). CDR3 nucleotide sequence: TGCAGGACGGGGGCAGATACGCAGTATTTT. Amino acid sequence: CRTGADTQYF.

This clonotype was recorded at least ten times. The chain carries TRBV18 and TRBJ2-1, with D possibly TRBD2 on 8 matching bases. V lost 2 bases and J 10 bases, leaving 24 bases between the germline ends. Germline CDR1 reads KGHSH; CDR2 reads LQKENI. There are 17 residues in the CDR3. The CDR3 DNA follows: TGTGCCAGCTCACCAATCACCGGGACTAGGGGGCGTAGGGAGCAGTTCTTC. Residues: CASSPITGTRGRREQFF. The full variable domain, rest sourced from reference TRBV18 and TRBJ2-1, is NAGVMQNPRHLVRRRGQEARLRCSPMKGHSHVYWYRQLPEEGLKFMVYLQKENIIDESGMPKERFSAEFPKEGPSILRIQQVVRGDSAAYFCASSPITGTRGRREQFFGPGTRLTVL.

The chain joins TRBV20-1 to TRBJ2-7; 12 bases agree with TRBD2. The J call may be in error: the DNA end matches TRBJ2-5 better. This CDR3 comprises 15 residues. Germline V gene sequence: CDR1 DFQATT, CDR2 SNEGSKA (reference sequence). The CDR3 spells CSANPRTSGKETQYF. In nucleotides, the CDR3 is TGCAGTGCTAACCCGCGGACTAGCGGGAAAGAGACCCAGTACTTC.

This clonotype was observed at least ten times. The genes are TRBV3-1 and TRBJ2-5; 7 bases line up with TRBD2. This CDR3 is 13 amino acids long. J gave up 6 bases and V 3 bases, and 4 bases lay outside the gene matches. Germline CDR1 LGHDT, CDR2 YNNKEL (reference sequence). Written as DNA, the CDR3 is TGTGCCAGCAGCCACGGGGGGAGGAAGACCCAGTACTTC. It translates to CASSHGGRKTQYF.

This clonotype was seen more than once but under ten times. The gene calls are TRBV30 and TRBJ1-2; D is unresolved. The germline gives CDR1 GTSNPN, CDR2 SVGIG (reference sequence). Trimming stripped 0 bases from V and 8 bases from J, with 7 bases between. This CDR3 contains 11 residues. DNA of the CDR3: TGTGCCTGGAGTGTACCGTGGGGCTACACCTTC. This gives the protein CAWSVPWGYTF.

Remarks on this clonotype: A much larger clone is a single base away; this may be a read error. The rearrangement joins TRBV4-1 to TRBJ1-2, with TRBD1 matching 11 bases. Germline assignment: CDR1 MGHRA and CDR2 YSYEKL. V lost 0 bases and J lost 8; bases outside the gene matches: 8. The CDR3 sequence is 16 residues long. The CDR3 coding sequence is TGCGCCAGCAGCCAAGATCGGGGACAGGGGGTGGGCGGCTACACCTTC. Protein product: CASSQDRGQGVGGYTF.

This sequence joins TRBV20-1 and TRBJ2-5, with TRBD2 as a possible D gene (5 bases). Between the trimmed V and J ends, which lost 0 bases and 1 base, there was a span of 12 bases. Germline V CDR1 and CDR2: DFQATT, SNEGSKA (reference sequence). The CDR3 is made up of 15 amino acids. DNA for the CDR3: TGCAGTGCTAGAGATATCCGTGCGGGCCAAGAGACCCAGTACTTC. Translating gives CSARDIRAGQETQYF.

The gene calls are TRBV12-3 or TRBV12-4 and TRBJ2-7, with D unresolved. The DNA end lines up better with TRBJ2-5; the J call may be wrong. The CDR3 has 12 amino acids. The CDR3 loop reads CATKRMQETQYF. In DNA form, the CDR3 reads TGTGCCACAAAAAGGATGCAAGAGACCCAGTACTTC.

This clonotype came up a few times. The V and J genes are TRBV19 and TRBJ1-5; no clear D gene. Between the trimmed V and J ends, which lost 4 bases and 3 bases, there was a span of 16 bases. From germline, CDR1 is LNHDA and CDR2 SQIVND (reference sequence). The CDR3 covers 16 residues. The CDR3 nucleotides read TGTGCCAGTAGTACGACGGAAACGAGTCACAATCAGCCCCAGCATTTT. Translated: CASSTTETSHNQPQHF.

V usage is TRBV27 and J usage is TRBJ1-2, with TRBD1 identical over 7 bases. Unmatched junction bases numbered 9, after V lost 5 bases and J lost 12 bases. The germline V gene has CDR1 MNHEY and CDR2 SMNVEV (reference sequence). The CDR3 is 12 residues long. Here the CDR3 reads CASSPRQGGHTF. The CDR3 coding sequence is TGTGCCAGCAGTCCCCGGCAGGGGGGACACACCTTC.

The rearrangement uses TRBV18 and TRBJ1-1, with D tentatively TRBD1 (5 bases). Deletions cut 0 bases from V and 11 bases from J, with 10 bases between. Germline values: CDR1 KGHSH, CDR2 LQKENI. There are 12 residues in the CDR3. This CDR3 is CASSPPSRDAFF. The CDR3 DNA follows: TGTGCCAGCTCACCACCTTCCAGGGACGCTTTCTTT.

In regard to this clonotype: The junction and the germline gene differ at one end; a read error may be behind it. The rearrangement links TRBV5-1 to TRBJ2-3; D may be TRBD1 or TRBD2 (7 bases each). The CDR3 length is 16 residues. Germline values: CDR1 SGHRS, CDR2 YFSETQ. CDR3 sequence: CASSSGGDSHTDTQYF. CDR3 DNA: TGCGCCAGCAGCTCTGGGGGGGACAGTCACACAGATACACAGTATTTT.

This clonotype was recorded many times. The V and J genes are TRBV12-3 or TRBV12-4 and TRBJ1-2; 7 bases align to TRBD1. The CDR3 covers 12 residues. The V segment lost 5 bases and the J segment 8 bases; nucleotides outside the gene matches: 5. CDR3 nucleotides: TGTGCCAGCAGTCCCCGGGACAGAGGCTACACCTTC. Translating gives CASSPRDRGYTF.

This chain joins TRBV10-1 and TRBJ2-2; D possibly corresponds to TRBD1 (6 bases). Per the germline V gene, CDR1 is WNHNN and CDR2 is SYGVQD (reference sequence). This CDR3 region has 17 residues. Deletions cut 3 bases from V and 2 bases from J, with 16 bases between. The CDR3 DNA is TGCGCCAGCAGTGATTTCGGGCAGGGGCATAACACCGGGGAGCTGTTTTTT. Translation: CASSDFGQGHNTGELFF.

To note about this clonotype: It may be a read error: a sequence one base away is much more abundant. The chain combines TRBV3-1 with TRBJ2-3; 10 positions match TRBD2. Germline values: CDR1 LGHDT, CDR2 YNNKEL (reference sequence). The CDR3 is made up of 15 amino acids. After removal of 8 bases from V and 6 bases from J, the junction contained 11 bases not matched to a gene. CDR3 nucleotide sequence: TGTGCCAGCTCTCAGAAACTAGCGGGAATTGATACGCAGTATTTT. Residues: CASSQKLAGIDTQYF.

This chain uses TRBV5-6 with TRBJ2-7, with TRBD2 identical over 8 bases. The CDR3 length is 16 residues. Germline assignment: CDR1 SGHDT and CDR2 YYEEEE. The V segment lost 2 bases and the J segment 2 bases; nucleotides outside the gene matches: 9. CDR3 in amino acids: CASSLLTSGLPYEQYF. The CDR3 coding sequence is TGTGCCAGCAGCTTACTCACTAGCGGACTACCCTACGAGCAGTACTTC.